The subject of this entry is one T cell receptor (beta chain). What it binds is not known. The data stem from a study of monozygotic twins with inflammatory bowel disease. Per TCR library, around 3,600 ng of total RNA was used. For each CDR3 protein, TCRdb gives one entry from its re-call of the 5' RACE reads, without DNA. This repertoire includes 330,000 or so distinct CDR3 sequences. Germline CDR1 and CDR2: SGDLS and YYNGEE. The CDR3 runs to 16 residues. Study-wide findings and caveats: Whereas healthy co-twins had higher TCRbeta diversity (inverse Simpson), IBD patients had lower diversity. No one strong IBD-associated signal or clonotype was supported.

Sequenced: blood. The sequence was collected from a human donor with ulcerative colitis or Crohn's disease, or a healthy co-twin of an affected twin (not recorded which). J is TRBJ2-1 and V is TRBV9. The CDR3 region is CASSVAPGGSYNEQFF. The full variable domain, rest sourced from reference TRBV9 and TRBJ2-1, is DSGVTQTPKHLITATGQRVTLRCSPRSGDLSVYWYQQSLDQGLQFLIQYYNGEERAKGNILERFSAQQFPDLHSELNLSSLELGDSALYFCASSVAPGGSYNEQFFGPGTRLTVL.